The source of this T cell receptor (beta chain) is a study of blood T cell repertoires in COVID-19. Study background: PBMCs, B-cell-depleted T cells, or T cells were the source of the cDNA or gDNA that made up the material.

Residents of 24 US areas, aged about 18 to 95 years, made up the participants. Some clones are missing from TCRdb's copy, which holds only in-frame ones; the method was immunoSEQ multiplex PCR. The sample includes about 230,000 clones, approximately 84% of them seen just once. Sequencing was done on a sample of PBMCs or T cells enriched from blood (not recorded which). This TCR came from a man aged 55 to 70 who had recovered from COVID-19.

The CDR3 here is CASSTLDSYTGELFF. In DNA form, the CDR3 reads TGTGCCAGCAGCACCCTGGACAGTTACACCGGGGAGCTGTTTTTT. V gene TRBV5-5 combines with J gene TRBJ2-2, with a possible D match to TRBD1 (6 bases). Germline-derived CDR1 and CDR2 are SGHKS and YYEKEE (reference sequence). The CDR3 sequence is 15 residues long. The V gene lost 4 bases and the J gene lost 3 bases, with 13 bases spanning the gap. Full variable domain (missing parts from reference TRBV5-5 and TRBJ2-2): DAGVTQSPTHLIKTRGQQVTLRCSPISGHKSVSWYQQVLGQGPQFIFQYYEKEERGRGNFPDRFSARQFPNYSSELNVNALLLGDSALYLCASSTLDSYTGELFFGEGSRLTVL.